A selection of T cell receptor beta chains follows, all from one sample in a study of blood T cell repertoires in COVID-19. Clones were read by immunoSEQ multiplex PCR, and TCRdb kept only the in-frame ones, dropping some. The sample has around 230,000 clones, 70% to 90% seen once. The material sequenced was PBMCs or T cells enriched from blood (not recorded which). The receptors shown here come from a man aged 40-50 years who had recovered from COVID-19. Each CDR3 is given with its conserved first and last residue. D genes are given only for firm matches. The listing skips clone size in some rows; elsewhere it reads once, few, many or a size class.

V	J	size	D	length	CDR3	DNA
TRBV18	TRBJ1-5	once	NA	15	CASSPGGTGNQPQHF	TGTGCCAGCTCACCGGGGGGTACGGGCAATCAGCCCCAGCATTTT
TRBV6-4	TRBJ1-1	NA	NA	14	CASSDSSRNTEAFF	TGTGCCAGCAGTGACTCAAGTAGAAACACTGAAGCTTTCTTT
TRBV5-1	TRBJ2-3	few	NA	16	CASSTKDLDVTDTQYF	TGCGCCAGCAGCACGAAGGACTTAGATGTCACAGATACGCAGTATTTT
TRBV7-9	TRBJ2-1	NA	TRBD2	15	CASSLGLAGNNEQFF	TGTGCCAGCAGCTTAGGGCTAGCGGGTAACAATGAGCAGTTCTTC
TRBV18	TRBJ2-3	NA	TRBD1	16	CASSPAGTGGADTQYF	TGTGCCAGCTCACCGGCTGGCACAGGGGGTGCAGATACGCAGTATTTT
TRBV7-2	TRBJ2-5	NA	TRBD2	14	CASSLGRGGLTQYF	TGTGCCAGCAGCTTAGGGCGGGGGGGCCTGACCCAGTACTTC
TRBV29-1	TRBJ2-1	NA	TRBD2	14	CSGSRGTTRNEQFF	TGCAGCGGGAGCAGAGGGACTACCCGCAATGAGCAGTTCTTC
TRBV18	TRBJ2-7	NA	NA	15	CASFNRDTNSYEQYF	TGTGCCAGCTTTAACAGGGACACCAACTCCTACGAGCAGTACTTC
TRBV24-1	TRBJ2-7	NA	TRBD2	16	CATSDLPGTSSYEQYF	TGTGCCACCAGTGATTTGCCCGGGACTAGCTCCTACGAGCAGTACTTC
TRBV30	TRBJ2-6	once	NA	15	CAWIGGIAGANVLTF	TGTGCCTGGATTGGAGGGATTGCTGGGGCCAACGTCCTGACTTTC
TRBV19	TRBJ2-2	few	TRBD2	17	CASSPGGGYANTGELFF	TGTGCCAGTAGTCCGGGGGGAGGATACGCGAACACCGGGGAGCTGTTTTTT
TRBV6-5	TRBJ1-3	NA	NA	15	CASSLTQGFGNTIYF	TGTGCCAGCAGTTTAACACAGGGCTTCGGAAACACCATATATTTT
TRBV25-1	TRBJ2-3	NA	NA	17	CASSELQGKSNADTQYF	TGTGCCAGCAGTGAGTTGCAGGGAAAGAGTAACGCAGATACGCAGTATTTT
TRBV10-2	TRBJ1-2	NA	NA	11	CASMSGVGYTF	TGCGCCAGCATGTCAGGCGTCGGCTACACCTTC
TRBV18	TRBJ2-1	NA	NA	16	CASSPKPGTLQNEQFF	TGTGCCAGCTCACCGAAACCCGGGACTTTGCAGAATGAGCAGTTCTTC
TRBV10-3	TRBJ2-4	few	NA	16	CAISTVGLIAKNIQYF	TGTGCCATCAGTACCGTCGGACTGATCGCCAAAAACATTCAGTACTTC
TRBV18	TRBJ2-1	NA	TRBD2	16	CASSNQWTSGINEQFF	TGTGCCAGCTCCAACCAATGGACTAGCGGGATCAATGAGCAGTTCTTC
TRBV6-5	TRBJ1-4	NA	TRBD1	13	CASSGQPNEKLFF	TGTGCCAGCTCGGGACAGCCGAATGAAAAACTGTTTTTT
TRBV7-9	TRBJ1-1	NA	NA	14	CASSSRQPNTEAFF	TGTGCCAGCAGCTCTAGACAGCCGAACACTGAAGCTTTCTTT
TRBV18	TRBJ1-3	NA	NA	16	CASSPSQGTRGNTIYF	TGTGCCAGCTCACCAAGTCAGGGAACGAGGGGAAACACCATATATTTT
TRBV14	TRBJ1-5	few	NA	14	CASSQWGGDQPQHF	TGTGCCAGCAGCCAGTGGGGGGGTGATCAGCCCCAGCATTTT
TRBV18	TRBJ2-1	NA	NA	14	CASSPGQSHNEQFF	TGTGCCAGCTCACCAGGACAGTCTCATAATGAGCAGTTCTTC
TRBV30	TRBJ2-7	once	NA	14	CAWKRKTPKHEQYF	TGTGCCTGGAAGCGAAAGACCCCCAAGCACGAGCAGTACTTC
TRBV27	TRBJ1-6	few	TRBD1	15	CASPRGGSSNSPLHF	TGTGCCAGCCCCCGAGGGGGCAGCTCTAATTCACCCCTCCACTTT
TRBV27	TRBJ2-6	NA	NA	17	CASSQDRRVSGANVLTF	TGTGCCAGCAGCCAAGACAGGAGAGTCTCTGGGGCCAACGTCCTGACTTTC
TRBV9	TRBJ1-3	few	NA	15	CASSVAGYSGNTIYF	TGTGCCAGCAGCGTAGCGGGGTATTCTGGAAACACCATATATTTT
TRBV19	TRBJ1-5	NA	NA	14	CASSMGGGGQPQHF	TGTGCCAGTAGTATGGGGGGAGGAGGGCAGCCCCAGCATTTT
TRBV5-3	TRBJ1-5	NA	NA	12	CAQPQGYQPQHF	TGTGCCCAACCCCAGGGCTATCAGCCCCAGCATTTT
TRBV18	TRBJ1-2	NA	NA	17	CASSPNKLQGSSYGYTF	TGTGCCAGCTCACCGAACAAACTTCAGGGGTCCTCCTATGGCTACACCTTC